This TCR beta chain originates from a study of CD8 T cells in ankylosing spondylitis. The germline gives CDR1 SGHVS, CDR2 FQNEAQ. Deletions cut 5 bases from V and 6 bases from J, with 11 bases between. This CDR3 is 13 amino acids long. MiXCR, applied by TCRdb to the 5' RACE reads, yields one record per CDR3 protein. The sample includes some 39,000 distinct CDR3 sequences, approximately 11% of them seen just once. This clonotype was counted between two and nine times. The receptor's source is a male donor with ankylosing spondylitis. Sequenced material: synovial fluid, either unsorted or a sorted T cell fraction (not recorded which). The J gene is TRBJ1-5, the V gene TRBV7-8, with a tentative D call TRBD1 (6 bases). CDR3 in DNA: TGTGCCAGCAGCCAACAGGGCGGTCAGCCCCAGCATTTT. This translates into CASSQQGGQPQHF.